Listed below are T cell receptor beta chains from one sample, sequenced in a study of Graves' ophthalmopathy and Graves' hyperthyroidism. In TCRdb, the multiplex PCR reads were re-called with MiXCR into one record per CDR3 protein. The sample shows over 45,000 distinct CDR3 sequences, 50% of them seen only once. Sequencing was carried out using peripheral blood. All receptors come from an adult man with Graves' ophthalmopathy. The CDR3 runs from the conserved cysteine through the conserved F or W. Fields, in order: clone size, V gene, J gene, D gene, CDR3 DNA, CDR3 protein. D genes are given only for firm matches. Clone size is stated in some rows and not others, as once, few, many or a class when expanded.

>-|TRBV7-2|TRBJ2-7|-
TGTGCCAGCAGCTTAGTTGGTCAGACCTACGAGCAGTACTTC
CASSLVGQTYEQYF
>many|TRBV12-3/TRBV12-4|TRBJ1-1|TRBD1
TGTGCCAGCAGTTTCTCCGGACAGGGGAGGAAGACTGAAGCTTTCTTT
CASSFSGQGRKTEAFF
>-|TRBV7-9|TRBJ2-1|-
TGTGCCGGCAGAGGGTTTGGGGGCTACAATGAGCAGTTCTTC
CAGRGFGGYNEQFF
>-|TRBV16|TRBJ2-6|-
TGTGCCAGCAGCCAATTAGGGGGGGCCATGAACACTGAAGCTTTC
CASSQLGGAMNTEAF
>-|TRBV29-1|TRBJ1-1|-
TGCAGCGTTGGGACAGTCACTGAAGCTTTCTTT
CSVGTVTEAFF
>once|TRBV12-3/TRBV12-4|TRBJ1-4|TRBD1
TGTGCCAGCAGCCTGACAGGGTATAATGAAAAACTGTTTTTT
CASSLTGYNEKLFF
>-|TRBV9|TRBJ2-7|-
TGTGCCAGCAGCTATAGCAACGAGCAGTACTTC
CASSYSNEQYF
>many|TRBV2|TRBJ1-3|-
TGTGCCAGCAGAGTCGAGAGGGGGAGTGGAAACACCATATATTTT
CASRVERGSGNTIYF
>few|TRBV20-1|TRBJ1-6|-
TGCAGTGCTAGAGCCGATGATAATTCACCCCTCCACTTT
CSARADDNSPLHF
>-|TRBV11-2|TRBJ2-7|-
TGTGCCCGCTCACCCGTCAGGGAGGTGTCCGAGCAGTACTTC
CARSPVREVSEQYF
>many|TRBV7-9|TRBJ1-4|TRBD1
TGTGCCACCCCGGGACAGGGTCGTGAAAAACTGTTTTTT
CATPGQGREKLFF
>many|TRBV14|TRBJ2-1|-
TGTGCCAGCAGCCGAAGCGGTACTAGATTGGAGCAGTTCTTC
CASSRSGTRLEQFF
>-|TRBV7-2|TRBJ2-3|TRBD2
TGTGCCAGCACCCCCCAGTTTGGGATAGCGGGAGGAGCAGATACGCAGTATTTT
CASTPQFGIAGGADTQYF
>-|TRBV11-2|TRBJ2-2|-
TGTGCCAGCAGCTCAATCGGGACCGGTGAGCTGTTTTTT
CASSSIGTGELFF
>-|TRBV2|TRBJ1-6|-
TGTGCCAGCAGAGGTGATAATTCACCCCTCCACTTT
CASRGDNSPLHF
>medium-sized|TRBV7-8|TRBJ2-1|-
TGTGCCAGCAGCTTACGGGTGTCCAATGAGCAGTTCTTC
CASSLRVSNEQFF
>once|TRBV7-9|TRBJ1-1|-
TGTGCCAGCAGCAGTGAGCTCCAAGAGACTGAAGCTTTCTTT
CASSSELQETEAFF
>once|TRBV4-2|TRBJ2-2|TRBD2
TGTGCCAGCAGCAGAGCCGTAGCGGGAGGAGGGGAGCTGTTTTTT
CASSRAVAGGGELFF
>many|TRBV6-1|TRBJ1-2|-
TGTGCCAGCAGCCGCTACGGGTATGGCTACACCTTC
CASSRYGYGYTF
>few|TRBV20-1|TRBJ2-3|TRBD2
TGCAGTGCGATAGTTAGCGGGAGGGGTGATACGCAGTATTTT
CSAIVSGRGDTQYF
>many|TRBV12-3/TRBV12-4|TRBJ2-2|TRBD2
TGTGCCAGCAGTAGATCGACTAGCTCTAACACCGGGGAGCTGTTTTTT
CASSRSTSSNTGELFF
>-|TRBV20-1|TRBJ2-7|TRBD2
TGCAGTGCTAGAGATCCCCGGACTAGCGGACACTACGAGCAGTACTTC
CSARDPRTSGHYEQYF
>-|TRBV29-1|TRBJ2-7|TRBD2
TGCAGCGTCCGCTCTAGTAGCGGGAGTCGGGAGCAGTACTTC
CSVRSSSGSREQYF
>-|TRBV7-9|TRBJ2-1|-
TGTGCCAGCAGCTTAAGCAAGGGGATCAATGAGCAGTTCTTC
CASSLSKGINEQFF
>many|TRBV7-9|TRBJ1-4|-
TGTGCCAGCAGCTTAAGGGTCCTGACTAATGAAAAACTGTTTTTT
CASSLRVLTNEKLFF
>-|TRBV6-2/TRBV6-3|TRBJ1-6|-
TGTGCCAGCAGTTACGCCTTGGAGAGTTCACCCCTCCACTTT
CASSYALESSPLHF
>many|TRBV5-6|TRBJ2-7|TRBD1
TGTGCCAGCAGCTCTTGGGGTCCCGAGACAGGGAATACCTACGAGCAGTACTTC
CASSSWGPETGNTYEQYF
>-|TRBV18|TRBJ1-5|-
TGTGCCAGCTCACCACTCGGGAGTGGCAATCAGCCCCAGCATTTT
CASSPLGSGNQPQHF
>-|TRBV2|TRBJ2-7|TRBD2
TGTGCCAGCAGTGAGGATCCTTTCGCGGGAGTAGGTTACGAGCAGTACTTC
CASSEDPFAGVGYEQYF
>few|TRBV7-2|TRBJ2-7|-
TGTGCCAGCAGCTTGCGCTACGAGCAGTACTTC
CASSLRYEQYF
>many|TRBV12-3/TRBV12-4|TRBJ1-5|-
TGTGCCAGCAGTTTAGGGGGGGCAGGGATTCAGCCCCAGCATTTT
CASSLGGAGIQPQHF
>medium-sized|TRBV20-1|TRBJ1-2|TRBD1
TGCAGTGCTAGCCGACAGGGGGCGCGTGGCTACACCTTC
CSASRQGARGYTF
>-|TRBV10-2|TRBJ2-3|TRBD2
TGCGCCACCCGACGGACTAGCGGGAGGAGCACAGATACGCAGTATTTT
CATRRTSGRSTDTQYF
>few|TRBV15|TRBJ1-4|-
TGTGCCACCAGCAGAGATCCGGGGGAAAAACTGTTTTTT
CATSRDPGEKLFF
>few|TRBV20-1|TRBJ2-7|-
TGCAGTGCTACCACTTACGAGCAGTACTTC
CSATTYEQYF
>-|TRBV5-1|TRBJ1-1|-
TGCGCCAGCAGCGCAAAGAGGGGGGTGTGGAACACTGAAGCTTTCTTT
CASSAKRGVWNTEAFF
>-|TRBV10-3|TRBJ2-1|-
TGTGCCAGCAGTTACGGGGCTAACTATGAGCAGTTCTTC
CASSYGANYEQFF
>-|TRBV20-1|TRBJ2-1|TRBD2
TGCGGTGCTAGACGCGCTAGCGGGAGTTCGTATAACAATGAGCAGTTCTTC
CGARRASGSSYNNEQFF
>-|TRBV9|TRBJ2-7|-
TGTGCCAGCAGCGTCGGGACGGAGGGCTACGAGCAGTACTTC
CASSVGTEGYEQYF
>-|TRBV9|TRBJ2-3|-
TGTGCCAGCAGTGAGGTGGCGGGACGAACAGATACGCAGTATTTT
CASSEVAGRTDTQYF
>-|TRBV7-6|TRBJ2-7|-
TGTGCCAGCAGCTCCAGGGGCGACTCCTACGAGCAGTACTTC
CASSSRGDSYEQYF
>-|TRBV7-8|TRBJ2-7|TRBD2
TGTGCCAGCAGCTGGACTAGCGGGAGGGACGAGCAGTACTTC
CASSWTSGRDEQYF
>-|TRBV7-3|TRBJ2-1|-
TGTGCTAATACAGGCAATGAGCAGTTCTTC
CANTGNEQFF
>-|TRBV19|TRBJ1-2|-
TGTGCCAGTAGTATTCGGGGGGACGACTATGGCTACACCTTC
CASSIRGDDYGYTF
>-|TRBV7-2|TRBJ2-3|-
TGTGCCAGTCGCTCCACAGATACGCAGTATTTT
CASRSTDTQYF
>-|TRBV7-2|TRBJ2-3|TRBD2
TGTGCCAGCAGCTTAGCTGGCGGGGGGGACACAGATACGCAGTATTTT
CASSLAGGGDTDTQYF
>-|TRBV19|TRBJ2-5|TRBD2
TGTGCCAGTAGTATAGATCTTCCTAGCGGAGAGACCCAGTACTTC
CASSIDLPSGETQYF
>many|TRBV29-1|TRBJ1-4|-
TGCAGCGTTGAATTGGAAGGACCTGAAAAACTGTTTTTT
CSVELEGPEKLFF
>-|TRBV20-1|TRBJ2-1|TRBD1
TGCAGTGCTAGAGATGAGTGGCGGACAGGGAGCAACAATGAGCAGTTCTTC
CSARDEWRTGSNNEQFF